Included here is one T cell receptor beta chain sequence, with context. What it binds is unknown. Only in-frame clones appear in the TCRdb table, and some are missing; sequencing was by immunoSEQ multiplex PCR. The sample includes tens of thousands of clones, 77% seen only once; the top ten take around 4%. Per germline, CDR1 MGHDK and CDR2 SYGVNS. This CDR3 is built from 18 residues. The V and J ends lost 1 base and 1 base, in that order; junction bases with no gene match: 7. The data are from a study of radiotherapy plus CTLA-4 blockade in lung cancer. Study-level findings and limits: Following radiotherapy plus ipilimumab, tumor-derived TCR clones expanded in the blood.

The sample in question was peripheral blood, obtained from a patient treated with radiotherapy plus ipilimumab. This sequence joins TRBV25-1 and TRBJ1-1; 12 bases match TRBD1. The receptor comes from a human donor with non-small cell lung cancer who had a partial response to radiotherapy plus ipilimumab. The CDR3 protein is CASSEFGTGGRANTEAFF. CDR3 nucleotide sequence: TGTGCCAGCAGTGAATTTGGGACAGGGGGCCGGGCGAACACTGAAGCTTTCTTT.